Described below is a single TCR beta chain sequence and its context. This sample is part of a study of control samples from healthy donors and cancer patients. Here immunoSEQ multiplex PCR was the method, and the copy in TCRdb shows in-frame clones only, minus some. The sample contains fewer than 200,000 clones, roughly 90% of which appear only once. What was sequenced was blood. This TCR was recovered from a man aged 25 to 40 in good health.

CDR3 protein: CASSADRNYGYTF. The CDR3 DNA is TGTGCCAGCAGCGCGGACAGAAACTATGGCTACACCTTC. The rearrangement joins TRBV7-2 to TRBJ1-2, with D maybe TRBD1 (6 bases). Germline V gene data show CDR1 as SGHTA and CDR2 as FQGNSA. V was cut by 5 bases and J by 2 bases, with 9 bases left in between. The CDR3 loop spans 13 amino acids.